What follows are 24 T cell receptor beta chains derived from one specimen sequenced in a study of cytomegalovirus exposure and HLA in healthy donors. Both 60 Vbeta primers and 13 Jbeta primers went into the PCR. TCRdb's copy holds only in-frame clones and misses some; the assay was immunoSEQ multiplex PCR. The sample shows 250,000 to 350,000 clones, 86% of them seen only once. The sample comprised PBMCs. Every receptor here comes from a man aged 40-49 years in good health and CMV-seropositive.

This clone was observed a few times. The chain carries TRBV27 and TRBJ1-1; TRBD1 matches at 11 bases. V shed 5 bases, J shed 3 bases, and the junction held 2 bases outside the gene matches. CDR3 length: 14 residues. Germline V gene sequence: CDR1 MNHEY, CDR2 SMNVEV (reference sequence). CDR3 nucleotides: TGTGCCAGCAGTGGGACAGGGGGGTACACTGAAGCTTTCTTT. Protein product: CASSGTGGYTEAFF.

This rearrangement joins TRBV28 to TRBJ2-7; a possible D gene is TRBD2 (5 bases). CDR1 is MDHEN, CDR2 SYDVKM, per germline. The CDR3 totals 15 residues. Between the trimmed V and J ends, which lost 6 bases and 6 bases, there was a span of 21 bases. The CDR3 region is CASSRVGNVGGEQYF. The CDR3 nucleotides are TGTGCCAGCAGCCGCGTCGGGAACGTCGGCGGCGAGCAGTACTTC.

The rearrangement uses TRBV7-8 and TRBJ1-2; perhaps TRBD1 as D (5 bases). V was clipped by 1 base and J by 2 bases, with 8 bases between them. Germline V gives CDR1 SGHVS, CDR2 FQNEAQ. The length of the CDR3 is 14 residues. For the CDR3, the DNA is TGTGCCAGCAGCTTAGGCGGGACGAACTATGGCTACACCTTC. Translated: CASSLGGTNYGYTF.

The chain links TRBV7-9 to TRBJ2-3; D is ambiguous. Germline V lookup: CDR1 SEHNR, CDR2 FQNEAQ (reference sequence). The V end lost 5 bases, the J end lost 2 bases, and 11 bases lay between the germline ends. The CDR3 sequence is 14 residues long. This CDR3 is CASSPGGSTDTQYF. CDR3 coding DNA: TGTGCCAGCAGCCCGGGTGGGTCCACAGATACGCAGTATTTT.

The rearrangement uses TRBV6-4 and TRBJ2-2; D uncertain. Germline lookup yields CDR1 MRHNA and CDR2 SNTAGT. Deletions cut 0 bases from V and 7 bases from J, with 6 bases between. The CDR3 runs to 13 residues. The CDR3 here is CASSDSFVGELFF. The CDR3 DNA follows: TGTGCCAGCAGTGACTCCTTCGTCGGGGAGCTGTTTTTT.

This chain's CDR3 is CASSLWVGWGGEKLFF. The CDR3 DNA sequence: TGTGCCAGCAGTTTATGGGTGGGGTGGGGGGGTGAAAAACTGTTTTTT. The V call is TRBV28, the J call TRBJ1-4; a possible D gene is TRBD1 (5 bases). The CDR3 contains 16 residues. Germline CDR1 is MDHEN and CDR2 is SYDVKM. With 0 bases removed from V and 7 bases from J, the gap between germline ends came to 15 bases.

The V and J genes are TRBV7-2 and TRBJ1-3; tentatively, D is TRBD1 (6 bases). This CDR3 contains 15 residues. Trimming cost V 1 base and J 4 bases, with 11 bases left between them. The germline V gene has CDR1 SGHTA and CDR2 FQGNSA. This CDR3 reads CASSLGGGGGNTIYF. For the CDR3, the DNA is TGTGCCAGCAGCTTAGGCGGGGGCGGGGGAAACACCATATATTTT.

Regarding this clone: One junction end disagrees with the germline gene, perhaps due to a read error. The rearrangement uses TRBV7-9 and TRBJ2-7; no firm D call. This CDR3 has 14 residues. Germline CDR1 reads SEHNR; CDR2 reads FQNEAQ (reference sequence). CDR3 sequence reads: CSSSLVSISGEQYF. Here the CDR3 DNA reads TGTTCCAGCAGCTTAGTTTCTATTTCGGGCGAGCAGTACTTC.

The rearrangement joins TRBV11-2 to TRBJ2-1; 7 bases match TRBD2. There are 15 residues in the CDR3. Per the germline V gene, CDR1 is SGHAT and CDR2 is FQNNGV. V dropped 5 bases and J dropped 3; count of bases not matched to a gene: 7. The CDR3 region has the DNA TGTGCCAGCAGCGGATCGGGAGGCAGCTACAATGAGCAGTTCTTC. It is translated as CASSGSGGSYNEQFF. Based on the CDR3 plus reference TRBV11-2 and TRBJ2-1, the full variable domain is EAGVAQSPRYKIIEKRQSVAFWCNPISGHATLYWYQQILGQGPKLLIQFQNNGVVDDSQLPKDRFSAERLKGVDSTLKIQPAKLEDSAVYLCASSGSGGSYNEQFFGPGTRLTVL.

The chain recombines TRBV7-9 with TRBJ1-2; possible D gene TRBD1, 6 bases. The ends were cut back, 2 bases at V and 3 bases at J, with 10 bases in the middle. The germline V gene has CDR1 SEHNR and CDR2 FQNEAQ (reference sequence). The CDR3 extends over 14 amino acids. Here the CDR3 reads CASSLSPGDYGYTF. In nucleotides, the CDR3 is TGTGCCAGCAGCTTAAGTCCAGGGGACTATGGCTACACCTTC. The full variable domain, with the rest looked up from reference TRBV7-9 and TRBJ1-2, is DTGVSQNPRHKITKRGQNVTFRCDPISEHNRLYWYRQTLGQGPEFLTYFQNEAQLEKSRLLSDRFSAERPKGSFSTLEIQRTEQGDSAMYLCASSLSPGDYGYTFGSGTRLTVV.

This chain uses TRBV5-4 with TRBJ1-2; D gene ambiguous. V was cut by 1 base and J by 0 bases, with 7 bases left in between. This CDR3 has 14 amino acids. CDR1 is SGHNT, CDR2 YYREEE, per germline (reference sequence). In nucleotides, the CDR3 is TGTGCCAGCAGCTTGTGGCAGTCTAACTATGGCTACACCTTC. It is translated as CASSLWQSNYGYTF. Drawing the rest from reference TRBV5-4 and TRBJ1-2, the complete variable domain is ETGVTQSPTHLIKTRGQQVTLRCSSQSGHNTVSWYQQALGQGPQFIFQYYREEENGRGNFPPRFSGLQFPNYSSELNVNALELDDSALYLCASSLWQSNYGYTFGSGTRLTVV.

J is TRBJ1-1 and V is TRBV19; D is perhaps TRBD1 (5 bases). This CDR3 region has 15 residues. The germline V gene encodes CDR1 LNHDA and CDR2 SQIVND (reference sequence). The V gene lost 5 bases and the J gene lost 8 bases, with 21 bases spanning the gap. CDR3 coding DNA: TGTGCCAGTAGTGCGGCAAGCGCAGGGCTCGGGGAAGCTTTCTTT. Translated: CASSAASAGLGEAFF.

CDR3 region: CASSFGQSSYNEQFF. Here the CDR3 DNA reads TGTGCCAGCAGCTTTGGACAGTCTTCCTACAATGAGCAGTTCTTC. The chain is built from TRBV7-3 and TRBJ2-1, with D tentatively TRBD1 (6 bases). Trimming shortened V by 3 bases and J by 1 base, and 10 bases separated the two germline ends. This CDR3 region has 15 residues. Germline CDR1 is SGHTA and CDR2 is FQGTGA.

This sequence joins TRBV21-1 and TRBJ2-5; the listed D gene, TRBD1, was not tested against the DNA. TRBV21-1 counts as a pseudogene. The CDR3 consists of 16 residues. In DNA form, the CDR3 reads TGTGCCAGCAGCAAAGCGCTTAGGGGACAGCAAGAGACCCAGTACTTC. It specifies CASSKALRGQQETQYF.

The chain is built from TRBV7-3 and TRBJ2-1; 9 bases are shared with TRBD2. After removal of 6 bases from V and 1 base from J, the junction contained 7 bases not matched to a gene. Per the germline V gene, CDR1 is SGHTA and CDR2 is FQGTGA. The CDR3 has 16 amino acids. The CDR3 spells CASSFGLARSYNEQFF. DNA of the CDR3: TGTGCCAGCAGTTTCGGACTAGCGCGTTCCTACAATGAGCAGTTCTTC.

On this clone itself: Other DNA sequences in the sample encode the same CDR3. The V and J genes are TRBV19 and TRBJ2-7; 10 bases align to TRBD1. Germline V lookup: CDR1 LNHDA, CDR2 SQIVND (reference sequence). There are 15 residues in the CDR3. J gave up 2 bases and V 5 bases, and 6 bases lay outside the gene matches. CDR3 DNA: TGTGCCAGTAGTTCCGCCGGGACAGGGGCCTACGAGCAGTACTTC. Translated, it gives CASSSAGTGAYEQYF.

This clone came up once. The chain carries TRBV18 and TRBJ2-3; 11 nucleotides match TRBD2. The CDR3 length is 17 residues. V was pared by 3 bases and J by 5 bases, with 10 bases of the junction left unmatched. Germline assignment: CDR1 KGHSH and CDR2 LQKENI. CDR3 amino acids: CASSPLPLAGVEDTQYF. CDR3 sequence (DNA): TGTGCCAGCTCACCTCTCCCACTAGCGGGAGTTGAAGATACGCAGTATTTT.

This clone was recorded once. The gene calls are TRBV7-9 and TRBJ2-1; 10 bases are a match to TRBD2. V dropped 5 bases and J dropped 3; count of bases not matched to a gene: 13. Germline assignment: CDR1 SEHNR and CDR2 FQNEAQ (reference sequence). CDR3 size: 18 residues. Here the CDR3 DNA reads TGTGCCAGCAGCCACCGCATAGGGACTAGCGAGCTCTACAATGAGCAGTTCTTC. This sequence encodes CASSHRIGTSELYNEQFF.

The chain combines TRBV7-8 with TRBJ2-5; 8 bases agree with TRBD2. Matching the DNA end better, TRBJ2-7 makes the J call doubtful. The V gene's germline CDR1 is SGHVS and CDR2 FQNEAQ. CDR3 length: 14 amino acids. The CDR3 DNA sequence: TGTGCCAGCAGCTCCGGGACTAGATCCTACGAGCAGTACTTC. Translation gives CASSSGTRSYEQYF.

This chain uses TRBV7-9 with TRBJ1-1, with 9 bases identical to TRBD1. The CDR3 consists of 15 residues. Germline CDR1 is SEHNR and CDR2 is FQNEAQ (reference sequence). V shed 5 bases, J shed 4 bases, and the junction held 8 bases outside the gene matches. CDR3 DNA sequence: TGTGCCAGCAGCCGACCGGACAGGGGAGCCACTGAAGCTTTCTTT. Protein sequence: CASSRPDRGATEAFF.

The chain employs TRBV2 and TRBJ2-7; TRBD1 agrees at 9 bases. The CDR3 covers 14 residues. V shed 3 bases, J shed 4 bases, and the junction held 4 bases outside the gene matches. Per the germline V gene, CDR1 is SNHLY and CDR2 is FYNNEI. The CDR3 is CASSDPGQGYEQYF. In DNA, the CDR3 is TGTGCCAGCAGTGACCCGGGACAGGGATACGAGCAGTACTTC.

This sequence joins TRBV15 and TRBJ2-1; weak D call: TRBD2 (6 bases). Deletions cut 9 bases from V and 8 bases from J, with 23 bases between. CDR1 is LNHNV, CDR2 YYDKDF, per germline (reference sequence). The length of the CDR3 is 15 residues. CDR3 in amino acids: CATSLGGLGEDEQFF. CDR3 in DNA: TGTGCCACGTCCCTTGGAGGCCTCGGGGAGGATGAGCAGTTCTTC.

The gene calls are TRBV28 and TRBJ2-7, with a possible D match to TRBD1 (5 bases). Per germline, CDR1 MDHEN and CDR2 SYDVKM. Trimming pared 5 bases from V and 0 bases from J, leaving 11 bases between. This CDR3 has 14 amino acids. The chain's CDR3 is CASSAGQASYEQYF. For the CDR3, the DNA is TGTGCCAGCAGTGCCGGACAAGCCTCCTACGAGCAGTACTTC. Combining the CDR3 with reference TRBV28 and TRBJ2-7 gives the whole variable domain DVKVTQSSRYLVKRTGEKVFLECVQDMDHENMFWYRQDPGLGLRLIYFSYDVKMKEKGDIPEGYSVSREKKERFSLILESASTNQTSMYLCASSAGQASYEQYFGPGTRLTVT.

J is TRBJ2-7 and V is TRBV14; 7 nucleotides line up with TRBD1. J was trimmed by 1 base and V by 1 base; bases with no gene match: 4. This CDR3 is 15 amino acids long. Germline values: CDR1 SGHDN, CDR2 FVKESK. Here the CDR3 DNA reads TGTGCCAGCAGCCAAGTTCCAGGGGGATCCTACGAGCAGTACTTC. It translates to CASSQVPGGSYEQYF.